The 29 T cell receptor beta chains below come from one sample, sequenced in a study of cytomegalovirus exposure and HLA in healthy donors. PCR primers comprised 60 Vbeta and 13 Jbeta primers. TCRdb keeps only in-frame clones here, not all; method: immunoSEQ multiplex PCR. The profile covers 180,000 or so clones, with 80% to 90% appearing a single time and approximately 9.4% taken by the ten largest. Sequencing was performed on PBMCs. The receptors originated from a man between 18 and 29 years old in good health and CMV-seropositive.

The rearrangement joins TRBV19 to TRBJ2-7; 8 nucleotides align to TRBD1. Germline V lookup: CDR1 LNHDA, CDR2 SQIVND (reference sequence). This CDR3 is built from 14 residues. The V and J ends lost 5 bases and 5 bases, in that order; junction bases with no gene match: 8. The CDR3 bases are TGTGCCAGTAGTGTCTTGGACAGGGAGGACGAGCAGTACTTC. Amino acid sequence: CASSVLDREDEQYF.

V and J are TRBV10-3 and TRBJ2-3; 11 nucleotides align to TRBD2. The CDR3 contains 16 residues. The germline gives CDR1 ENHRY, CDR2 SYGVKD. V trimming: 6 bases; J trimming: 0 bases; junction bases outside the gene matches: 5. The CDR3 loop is CAISKTSGASTDTQYF. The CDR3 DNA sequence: TGTGCCATCAGCAAGACTAGCGGGGCGAGCACAGATACGCAGTATTTT.

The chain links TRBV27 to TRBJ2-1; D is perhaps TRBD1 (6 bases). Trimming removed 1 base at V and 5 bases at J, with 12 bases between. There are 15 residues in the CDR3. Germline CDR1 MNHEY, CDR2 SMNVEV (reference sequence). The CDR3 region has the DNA TGTGCCAGCAGTTTATTGGGGGACACCGACAATGAGCAGTTCTTC. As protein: CASSLLGDTDNEQFF.

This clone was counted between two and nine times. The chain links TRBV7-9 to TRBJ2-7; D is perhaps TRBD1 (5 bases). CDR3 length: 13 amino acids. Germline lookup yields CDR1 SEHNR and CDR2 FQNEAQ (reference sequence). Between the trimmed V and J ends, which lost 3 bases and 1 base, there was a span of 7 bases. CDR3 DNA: TGTGCCAGCAGCTTTAGGGGATCCTACGAGCAGTACTTC. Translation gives CASSFRGSYEQYF.

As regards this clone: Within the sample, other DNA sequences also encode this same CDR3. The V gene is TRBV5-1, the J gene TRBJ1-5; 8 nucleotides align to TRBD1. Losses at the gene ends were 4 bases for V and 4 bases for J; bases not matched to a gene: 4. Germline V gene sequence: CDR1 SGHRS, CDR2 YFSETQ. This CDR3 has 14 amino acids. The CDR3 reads CASSLGTGNQPQHF. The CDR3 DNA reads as TGCGCCAGCAGCCTCGGGACAGGTAATCAGCCCCAGCATTTT.

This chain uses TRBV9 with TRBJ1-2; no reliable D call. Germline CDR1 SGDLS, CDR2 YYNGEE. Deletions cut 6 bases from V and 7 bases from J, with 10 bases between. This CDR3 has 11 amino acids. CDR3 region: CASTSASGYTF. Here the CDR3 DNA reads TGTGCCAGCACCTCAGCGAGTGGCTACACCTTC.

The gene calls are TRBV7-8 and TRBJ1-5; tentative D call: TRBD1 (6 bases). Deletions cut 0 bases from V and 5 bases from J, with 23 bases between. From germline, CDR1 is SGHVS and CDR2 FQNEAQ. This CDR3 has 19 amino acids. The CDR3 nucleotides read TGTGCCAGCAGCTTAGCGAATTACCCCCCCCAGGGGCATTATCAGCCCCAGCATTTT. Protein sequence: CASSLANYPPQGHYQPQHF.

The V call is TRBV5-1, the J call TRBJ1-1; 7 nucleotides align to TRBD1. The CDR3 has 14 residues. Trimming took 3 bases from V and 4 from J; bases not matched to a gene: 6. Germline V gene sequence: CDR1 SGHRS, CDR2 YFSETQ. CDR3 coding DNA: TGCGCCAGCAGCTCATTAAGGGGGCTCACTGAAGCTTTCTTT. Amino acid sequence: CASSSLRGLTEAFF.

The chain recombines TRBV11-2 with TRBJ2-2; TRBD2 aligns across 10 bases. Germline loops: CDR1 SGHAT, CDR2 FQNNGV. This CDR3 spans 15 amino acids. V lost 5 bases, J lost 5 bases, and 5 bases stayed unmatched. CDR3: CASSRIAGGTGELFF. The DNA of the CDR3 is TGTGCCAGCAGCCGCATAGCGGGGGGAACCGGGGAGCTGTTTTTT.

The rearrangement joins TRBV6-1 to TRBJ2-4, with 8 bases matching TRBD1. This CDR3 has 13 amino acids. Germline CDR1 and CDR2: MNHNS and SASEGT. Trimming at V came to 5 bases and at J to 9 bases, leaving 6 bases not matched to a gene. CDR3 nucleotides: TGTGCCAGCAGTCCGACAGGGGCGACCATTCAGTACTTC. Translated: CASSPTGATIQYF.

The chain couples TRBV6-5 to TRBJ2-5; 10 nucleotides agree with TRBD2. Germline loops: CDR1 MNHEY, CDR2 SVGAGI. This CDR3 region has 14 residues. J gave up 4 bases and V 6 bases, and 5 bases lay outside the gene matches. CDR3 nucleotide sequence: TGTGCCAGCAGGATAGCGGGGGGCCCAGAGACCCAGTACTTC. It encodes CASRIAGGPETQYF.

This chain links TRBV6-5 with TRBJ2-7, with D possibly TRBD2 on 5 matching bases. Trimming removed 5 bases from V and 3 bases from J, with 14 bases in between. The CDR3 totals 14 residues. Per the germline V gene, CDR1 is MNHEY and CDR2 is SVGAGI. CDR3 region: CASSQRRGNYEQYF. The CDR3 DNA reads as TGTGCCAGCAGTCAACGACGGGGAAACTACGAGCAGTACTTC.

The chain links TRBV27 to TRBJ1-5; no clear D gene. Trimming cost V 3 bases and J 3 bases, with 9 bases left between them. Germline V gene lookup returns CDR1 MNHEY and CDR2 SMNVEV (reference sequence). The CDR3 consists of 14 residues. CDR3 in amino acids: CASSFGGSNQPQHF. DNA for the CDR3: TGTGCCAGCAGTTTTGGAGGGTCCAATCAGCCCCAGCATTTT.

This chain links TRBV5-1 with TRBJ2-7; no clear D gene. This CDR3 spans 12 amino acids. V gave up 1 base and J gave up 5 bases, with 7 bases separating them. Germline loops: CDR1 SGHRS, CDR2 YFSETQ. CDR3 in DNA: TGCGCCAGCAGCTTGTACTTTGACGAGCAGTACTTC. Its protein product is CASSLYFDEQYF.

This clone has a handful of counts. The CDR3 here is CASSRQGGGDEQYF. The CDR3 nucleotides are TGTGCCAGCAGTAGACAGGGGGGTGGTGACGAGCAGTACTTC. The chain joins TRBV6-4 to TRBJ2-7, with 9 bases identical to TRBD1. Unmatched junction bases numbered 7, after V lost 5 bases and J lost 5 bases. The CDR3 is 14 residues long. Germline CDR1 MRHNA, CDR2 SNTAGT.

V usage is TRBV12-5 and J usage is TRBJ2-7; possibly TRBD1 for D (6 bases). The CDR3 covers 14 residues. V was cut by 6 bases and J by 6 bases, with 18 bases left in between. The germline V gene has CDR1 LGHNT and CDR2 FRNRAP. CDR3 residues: CASGLLGTGSEQYF. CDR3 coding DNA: TGTGCTAGTGGGTTACTAGGAACAGGGAGCGAGCAGTACTTC.

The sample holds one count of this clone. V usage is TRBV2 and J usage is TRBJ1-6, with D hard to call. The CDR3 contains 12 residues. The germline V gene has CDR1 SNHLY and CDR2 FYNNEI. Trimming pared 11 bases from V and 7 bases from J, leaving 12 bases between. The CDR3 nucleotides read TGTGCCGCGGCTTGGCGAAATTCACCCCTCCACTTT. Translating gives CAAAWRNSPLHF. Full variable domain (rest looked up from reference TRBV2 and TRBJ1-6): EPEVTQTPSHQVTQMGQEVILRCVPISNHLYFYWYRQILGQKVEFLVSFYNNEISEKSEIFDDQFSVERPDGSNFTLKIRSTKLEDSAMYFCAAAWRNSPLHFGNGTRLTVT.

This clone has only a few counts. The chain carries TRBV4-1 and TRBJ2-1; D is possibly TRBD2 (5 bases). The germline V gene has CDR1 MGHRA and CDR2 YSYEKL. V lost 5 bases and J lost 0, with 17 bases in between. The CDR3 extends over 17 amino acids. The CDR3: CASSSNGQEDSYNEQFF. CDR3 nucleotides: TGCGCCAGCAGCTCGAATGGGCAGGAGGACTCCTACAATGAGCAGTTCTTC.

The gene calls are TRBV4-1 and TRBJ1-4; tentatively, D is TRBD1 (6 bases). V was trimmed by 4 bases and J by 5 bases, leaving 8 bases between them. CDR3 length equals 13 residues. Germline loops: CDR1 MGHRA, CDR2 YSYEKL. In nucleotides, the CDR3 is TGCGCCAGCAGCCGAGGACAGAATGAAAAACTGTTTTTT. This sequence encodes CASSRGQNEKLFF.

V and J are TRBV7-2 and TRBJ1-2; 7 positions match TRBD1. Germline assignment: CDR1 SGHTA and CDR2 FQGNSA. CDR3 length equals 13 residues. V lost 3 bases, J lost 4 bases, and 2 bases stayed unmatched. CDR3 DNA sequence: TGTGCCAGCAGCTTCCGGACAGGCTATGGCTACACCTTC. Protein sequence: CASSFRTGYGYTF.

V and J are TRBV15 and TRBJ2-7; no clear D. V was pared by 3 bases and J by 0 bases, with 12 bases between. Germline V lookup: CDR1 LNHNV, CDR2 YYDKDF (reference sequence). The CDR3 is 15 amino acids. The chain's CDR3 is CATSSGPTYSYEQYF. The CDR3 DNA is TGTGCCACCAGCAGCGGTCCCACCTACTCCTACGAGCAGTACTTC.

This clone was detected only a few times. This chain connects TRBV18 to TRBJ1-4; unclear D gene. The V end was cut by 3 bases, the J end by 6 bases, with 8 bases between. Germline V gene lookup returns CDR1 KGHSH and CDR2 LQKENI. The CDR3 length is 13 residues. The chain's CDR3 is CASSPFRDEKLFF. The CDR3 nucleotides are TGTGCCAGCTCACCTTTTCGCGATGAAAAACTGTTTTTT.

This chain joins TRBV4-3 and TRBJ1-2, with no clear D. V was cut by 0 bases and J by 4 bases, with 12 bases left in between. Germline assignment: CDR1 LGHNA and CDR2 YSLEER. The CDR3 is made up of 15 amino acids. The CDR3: CASSQDRTGPYGYTF. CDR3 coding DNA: TGCGCCAGCAGCCAAGACAGAACGGGTCCCTATGGCTACACCTTC.

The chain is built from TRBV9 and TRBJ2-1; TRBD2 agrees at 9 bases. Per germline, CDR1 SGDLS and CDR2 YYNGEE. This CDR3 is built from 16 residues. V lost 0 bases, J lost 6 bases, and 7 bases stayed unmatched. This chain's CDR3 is CASSVAPAGGRNEQFF. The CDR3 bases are TGTGCCAGCAGCGTAGCCCCAGCGGGGGGCCGCAATGAGCAGTTCTTC.

The DNA for the CDR3 is TGTGCCAGCAGTTTACTTTACACCGGGGAGCTGTTTTTT. Its protein is CASSLLYTGELFF. The J gene is TRBJ2-2, the V gene TRBV27; unclear D gene. Trimming removed 2 bases from V and 3 bases from J, with 4 bases in between. Per germline, CDR1 MNHEY and CDR2 SMNVEV (reference sequence). The CDR3 consists of 13 residues.

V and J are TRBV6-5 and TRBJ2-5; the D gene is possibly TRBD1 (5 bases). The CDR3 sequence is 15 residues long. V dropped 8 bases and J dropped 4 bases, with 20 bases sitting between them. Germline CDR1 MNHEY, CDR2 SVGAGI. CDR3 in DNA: TGTGCCAGCTTCCCACAGGCTAGACCCTCAGAGACCCAGTACTTC. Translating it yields CASFPQARPSETQYF.

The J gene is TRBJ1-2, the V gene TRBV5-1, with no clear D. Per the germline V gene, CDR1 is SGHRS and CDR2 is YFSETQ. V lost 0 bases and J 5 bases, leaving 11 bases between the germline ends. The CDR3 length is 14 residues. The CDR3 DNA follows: TGCGCCAGCAGCTTGGCCGCGGCGGATTATGGCTACACCTTC. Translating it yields CASSLAAADYGYTF.

For the CDR3, the DNA is TGTGCCAGCAACGGGGGTCCAGGCCCGAACACTGAAGCTTTCTTT. Protein: CASNGGPGPNTEAFF. The V call is TRBV5-4, the J call TRBJ1-1; maybe TRBD1 (5 bases). The CDR3 is 15 residues long. Per the germline V gene, CDR1 is SGHNT and CDR2 is YYREEE (reference sequence). Trimming stripped 6 bases from V and 1 base from J, with 16 bases between.

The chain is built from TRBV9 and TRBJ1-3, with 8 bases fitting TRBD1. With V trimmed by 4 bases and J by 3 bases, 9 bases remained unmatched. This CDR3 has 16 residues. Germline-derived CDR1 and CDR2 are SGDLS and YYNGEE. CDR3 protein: CASSPETGAVGNTIYF. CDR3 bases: TGTGCCAGCAGCCCAGAGACAGGGGCGGTTGGAAACACCATATATTTT.